This T cell receptor (beta chain) came from a study of early T cells in non-severe SARS-CoV-2 infection. Broader study findings: Matching results from VDJdb favored anti-spike CD8 responses, leaving private and CD4 specificities undetected.

The TCR library protocol attached unique molecular identifiers to the individual cDNA molecules. One entry per CDR3 protein results from TCRdb running MiXCR on the 5' RACE reads. The data hold some 66,000 distinct CDR3 sequences, with around 13% observed a single time. The sample holds many counts of this clonotype. Its antigen is currently unknown. The sequence was collected from an adult who was a healthcare worker with PCR-confirmed SARS-CoV-2 infection or an uninfected control (not recorded which). The specimen was whole blood.

CDR3 nucleotide sequence: TGTGCCAGCAGCACCTTCGCCCAGACTAGGGGCTACGAGCAGTACTTC. This sequence encodes CASSTFAQTRGYEQYF. This chain links TRBV7-6 with TRBJ2-7; D is possibly TRBD2 (6 bases). The CDR3 extends over 16 amino acids. Germline V CDR1 and CDR2: SGHVS, FNYEAQ. V lost 5 bases and J lost 3, with 20 bases in between.